This T cell receptor beta chain was identified during a study of cytomegalovirus exposure and HLA in healthy donors. Overall study results and limits: The study put 150 or so TCR beta chains on its list as cytomegalovirus-associated. In a later analysis, at a false discovery rate of 0.05, under 20,000 TCR beta sequences were associated with HLA alleles.

This clone occurred a few times. The antigen remains undetermined. V gave up 0 bases and J gave up 4 bases, with 10 bases separating them. The germline CDR1 and CDR2 sequences are SGHNT and YYREEE (reference sequence). The CDR3 loop spans 14 amino acids. The study ran its PCR with 60 Vbeta and 13 Jbeta primers. Here immunoSEQ multiplex PCR was the method, and the copy in TCRdb shows in-frame clones only, minus some. This sample has some 170,000 clones, with around 80% found just once. The chain recombines TRBV5-4 with TRBJ1-1; TRBD1 might be the D (6 bases). Sequenced material: PBMCs. The clonotype comes from a woman younger than 45 in good health and CMV-seronegative. The CDR3 is CASSLEQGFTEAFF. In nucleotides, the CDR3 is TGTGCCAGCAGCTTGGAACAGGGTTTCACTGAAGCTTTCTTT.